The table lists the clone carrying this TCR beta chain with a count of one. The antigen is undetermined. V gave up 3 bases and J gave up 3 bases; unmatched junction bases: 5. CDR3 length equals 15 residues. Germline CDR1 PRHDT, CDR2 FYEKMQ (reference sequence). Generated by immunoSEQ multiplex PCR, the TCRdb table keeps only in-frame clones and is missing some. The table lists some 76,000 clones, around 96% of them singletons, with 1.5% to 2% in the top ten. The sample comes from a study of T cell clonotyping in hematopoietic cell transplantation. About the research overall: Pretransplant recipient samples were taken after cytoreduction. Regarding the study as a whole: Few recipient clonotypes overlapped donors; over 95% were de novo at given depth. Pathologically expanded recipient clonotypes increased progressively from day 30 to day 180 as diversity fell.

Stated time point: recipient sample about 28 days before transplant, after cytoreduction. Recipient blood drawn about 28 days pretransplant and days 30, 100, 180 after. This clonotype was obtained from a woman aged 50 to 65 with acute myeloid leukemia. Some clones in this sample may be carry-over from other donors' samples. The sequencing used peripheral blood mononuclear cells, collected before stem cell transplant. The chain has TRBV13 and TRBJ1-3; TRBD1 matches at 7 bases. The CDR3 region has the DNA TGTGCCAGCAGCTTTGACAGGGTGTATGGAAACACCATATATTTT. Translation: CASSFDRVYGNTIYF.